This T cell receptor beta chain was sequenced for a study of T-cell memory formation after mild COVID-19. Whole-study context: Each donor largely had its own TCR clusters.

A few counts support this clonotype. TCRdb redid the calling of the 5' RACE reads with MiXCR, one entry per CDR3 protein. The profile shows some 150,000 distinct CDR3 sequences, roughly a fifth of them singletons. CDR3 length equals 17 residues. V lost 2 bases and J 5 bases, leaving 22 bases between the germline ends. CDR1 SGHAT and CDR2 FQNNGV come from the germline V gene. The source of this sequence is an adult woman who had mild COVID-19 (a few samples of this study predate the infection). Cell type and time point are not known. The chain carries TRBV11-2 and TRBJ2-7; no reliable D call. The sample comprised PBMCs or a T cell subset sorted from them (not recorded which). The CDR3 reads CASSLRIWTTGTHEQYF. Here the CDR3 DNA reads TGTGCCAGCAGCTTAAGGATTTGGACCACCGGCACCCACGAGCAGTACTTC.